The source of this T cell receptor (beta chain) is a study of blood T cell repertoires in COVID-19. V shed 5 bases, J shed 2 bases, and the junction held 6 bases outside the gene matches. CDR3 size: 14 residues. In germline, CDR1 is LNHDA, CDR2 SQIVND (reference sequence). Some clones are missing from TCRdb's copy, which holds only in-frame ones; the method was immunoSEQ multiplex PCR. The table shows about 340,000 clones, with over 70% occurring only once. Sequenced: peripheral blood. The chain combines TRBV19 with TRBJ2-7; 7 bases are a match to TRBD1. This sequence originates from a man aged 25 to 45 with active or convalescent COVID-19. The CDR3 DNA follows: TGTGCCAGTAGTCCCCGGGACAGCCCCTACGAGCAGTACTTC. Translated, it gives CASSPRDSPYEQYF.